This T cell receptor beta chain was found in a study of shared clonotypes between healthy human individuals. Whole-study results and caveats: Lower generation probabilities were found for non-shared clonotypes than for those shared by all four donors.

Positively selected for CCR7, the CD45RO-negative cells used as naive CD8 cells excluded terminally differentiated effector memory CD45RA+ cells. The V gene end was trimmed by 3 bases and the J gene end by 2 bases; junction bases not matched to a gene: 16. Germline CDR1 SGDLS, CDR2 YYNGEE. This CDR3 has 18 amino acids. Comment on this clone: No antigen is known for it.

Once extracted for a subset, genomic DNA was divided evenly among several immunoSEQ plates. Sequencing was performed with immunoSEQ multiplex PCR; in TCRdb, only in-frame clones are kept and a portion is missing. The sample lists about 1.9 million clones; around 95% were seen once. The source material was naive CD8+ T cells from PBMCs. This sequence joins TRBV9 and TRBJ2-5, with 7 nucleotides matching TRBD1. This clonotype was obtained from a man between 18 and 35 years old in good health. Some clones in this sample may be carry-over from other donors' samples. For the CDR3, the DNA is TGTGCCAGCAGCGAAGGGGCAGCCATAGGGGGCTTACAAGAGACCCAGTACTTC. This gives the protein CASSEGAAIGGLQETQYF.